This TCR beta chain stems from a study of T cell responses to AZD1222 COVID-19 vaccine. Study-wide points: Repertoires were obtained only post-peak T cell response. The CD4 TCRs associated with vaccination extended across spike and predominated at 160-218 and 743-854. Donors were mostly white British, more females; clonal diversity possibly underestimated. Among AZD1222 vaccinees, only five to seven were seropositive at baseline.

The CDR3 covers 15 residues. Trimming removed 7 bases from V and 0 bases from J, with 15 bases in between. Germline V gives CDR1 LNHDA, CDR2 SQIVND (reference sequence). This clone was counted ten times or more. What it recognizes is unknown. This table comes from immunoSEQ multiplex PCR, and its TCRdb copy is limited to in-frame clones, with some not included. The sample records approximately 100,000 clones, 86% being singletons. The receptor was derived from an adult who received the MenACWY meningococcal vaccine as a control. The rearrangement uses TRBV19 and TRBJ1-1, with D unclear. Source: peripheral blood, taken 28 days after the second dose of the MenACWY control vaccine. DNA of the CDR3: TGTGCCAGTAATCAGCCGACGGAAGTGAACACTGAAGCTTTCTTT. It encodes CASNQPTEVNTEAFF.